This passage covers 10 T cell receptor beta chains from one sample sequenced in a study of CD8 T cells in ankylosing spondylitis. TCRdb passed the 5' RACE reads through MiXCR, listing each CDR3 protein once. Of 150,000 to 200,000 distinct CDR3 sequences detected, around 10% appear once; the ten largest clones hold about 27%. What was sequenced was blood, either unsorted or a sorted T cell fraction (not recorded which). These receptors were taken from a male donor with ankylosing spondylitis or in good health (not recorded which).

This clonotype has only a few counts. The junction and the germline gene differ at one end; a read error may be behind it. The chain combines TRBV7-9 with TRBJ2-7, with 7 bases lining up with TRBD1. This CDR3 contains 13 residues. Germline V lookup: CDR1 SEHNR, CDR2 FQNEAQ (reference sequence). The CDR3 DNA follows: TGTGCCAGCAGCTTAGAGACCGGGACAGACTTTTTCTTC. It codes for CASSLETGTDFFF.

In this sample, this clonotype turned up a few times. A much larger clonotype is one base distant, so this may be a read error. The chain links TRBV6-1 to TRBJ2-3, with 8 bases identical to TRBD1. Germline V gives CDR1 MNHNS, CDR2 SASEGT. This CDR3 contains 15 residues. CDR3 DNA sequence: TGTGCCGGCAGCCCCGGACAGGGCAGTACAGATACGCAGTATTTT. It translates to CAGSPGQGSTDTQYF.

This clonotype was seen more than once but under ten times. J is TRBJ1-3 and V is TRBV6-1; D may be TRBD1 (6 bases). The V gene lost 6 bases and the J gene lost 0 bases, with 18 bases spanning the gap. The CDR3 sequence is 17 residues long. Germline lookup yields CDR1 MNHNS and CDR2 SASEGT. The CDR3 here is CASRSVGTFSSGNTIYF. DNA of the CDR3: TGTGCCAGCAGATCCGTAGGGACATTCAGCTCTGGAAACACCATATATTTT.

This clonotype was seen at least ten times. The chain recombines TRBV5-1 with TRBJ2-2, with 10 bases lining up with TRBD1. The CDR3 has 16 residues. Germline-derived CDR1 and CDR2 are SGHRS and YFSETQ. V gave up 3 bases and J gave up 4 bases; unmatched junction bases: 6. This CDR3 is CASSSRQGAGTGELFF. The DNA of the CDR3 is TGCGCCAGCAGCTCTCGACAGGGGGCTGGCACCGGGGAGCTGTTTTTT.

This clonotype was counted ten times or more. For the CDR3, the DNA is TGCGCCAGCAGCTTGGGCCAGCGGGAGTTCGAGCAGTACTTC. It specifies CASSLGQREFEQYF. V and J are TRBV5-1 and TRBJ2-7; TRBD2 matches 8 bases. V was pared by 0 bases and J by 6 bases, with 5 bases of the junction left unmatched. The CDR3 runs 14 residues. Germline V gives CDR1 SGHRS, CDR2 YFSETQ.

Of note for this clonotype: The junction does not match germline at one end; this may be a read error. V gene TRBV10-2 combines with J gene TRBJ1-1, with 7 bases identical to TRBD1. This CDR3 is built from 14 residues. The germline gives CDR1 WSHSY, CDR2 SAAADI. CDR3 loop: CASTYRGLNTETFF. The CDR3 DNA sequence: TGCGCCAGCACCTACAGGGGTTTGAACACTGAAACTTTCTTT.

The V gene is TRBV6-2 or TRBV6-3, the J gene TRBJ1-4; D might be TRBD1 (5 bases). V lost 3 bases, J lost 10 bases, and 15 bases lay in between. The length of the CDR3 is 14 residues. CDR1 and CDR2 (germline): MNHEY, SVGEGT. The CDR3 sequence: CASSYSSTVAKLFF. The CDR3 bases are TGTGCCAGCAGTTATTCTTCGACAGTGGCAAAACTGTTTTTT.

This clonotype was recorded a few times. Here the CDR3 reads CSAPGQYYYGYTF. CDR3 sequence (DNA): TGCAGTGCCCCGGGACAGTACTACTATGGCTACACCTTC. The chain combines TRBV20-1 with TRBJ1-2, with 7 nucleotides matching TRBD1. CDR1 is DFQATT, CDR2 SNEGSKA, per germline (reference sequence). This CDR3 spans 13 amino acids. Trimming cost V 6 bases and J 3 bases; bases outside gene matches: 7.

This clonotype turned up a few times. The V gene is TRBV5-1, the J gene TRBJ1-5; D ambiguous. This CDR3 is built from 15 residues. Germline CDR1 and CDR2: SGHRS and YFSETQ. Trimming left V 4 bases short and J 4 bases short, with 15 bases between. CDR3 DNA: TGCGCCAGCAGCACGGACGGAGATTCAAATCAGCCCCAGCATTTT. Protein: CASSTDGDSNQPQHF.

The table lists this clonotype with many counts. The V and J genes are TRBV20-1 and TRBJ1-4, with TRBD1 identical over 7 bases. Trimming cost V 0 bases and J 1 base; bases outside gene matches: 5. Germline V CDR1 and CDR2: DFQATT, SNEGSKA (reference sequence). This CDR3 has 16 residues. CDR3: CSARDYRGRTNEKLFF. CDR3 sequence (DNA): TGCAGTGCTAGAGATTACAGGGGCAGAACTAATGAAAAACTGTTTTTT.